The 22 T cell receptor beta chains below come from one sample, sequenced in a study of blood T cell repertoires in COVID-19. Sequencing used immunoSEQ multiplex PCR; TCRdb keeps in-frame clones, though not all of them. The profile shows roughly 200,000 clones, approximately 90% of them singletons. The sequencing input was PBMCs or T cells enriched from blood (not recorded which). These receptors were taken from a man aged 25-45 years who had recovered from COVID-19.

V gene TRBV29-1 combines with J gene TRBJ2-1, with D unresolved. The length of the CDR3 is 10 residues. Trimming took 5 bases from V and 6 from J, leaving 5 bases between them. Germline V CDR1 and CDR2: SQVTM, ANQGSEA. The chain's CDR3 is CSVIRNEQFF. As DNA, the CDR3 is TGCAGCGTTATCCGCAATGAGCAGTTCTTC.

V and J are TRBV10-3 and TRBJ2-2; 8 nucleotides line up with TRBD1. CDR3 length: 17 amino acids. Trimming took 1 base from V and 3 from J; bases not matched to a gene: 7. CDR1 ENHRY and CDR2 SYGVKD come from the germline V gene. CDR3 protein: CAISELAGTGDTGELFF. CDR3 coding DNA: TGTGCCATCAGTGAGTTGGCCGGGACAGGTGACACCGGGGAGCTGTTTTTT.

This clone has just one count. The chain has TRBV5-1 and TRBJ2-7; 11 nucleotides align to TRBD1. The CDR3 has 15 amino acids. V was clipped by 2 bases and J by 6 bases; unmatched bases: 7. Germline V CDR1 and CDR2: SGHRS, YFSETQ. The CDR3 protein is CASSLGGQGAGEQYF. The CDR3 DNA sequence: TGCGCCAGCAGCTTAGGAGGACAGGGGGCAGGCGAGCAGTACTTC.

The V call is TRBV12-2, the J call TRBJ1-6; the DNA was not used to check the table's D call, TRBD1. TRBV12-2 is noted as a pseudogene. The CDR3 spans 16 residues. CDR3 DNA: TGTGCAAGTCGCTCGACAGGGGGGGCCTATAATTCACCCCTCCACTTT. Translated: CASRSTGGAYNSPLHF.

This rearrangement joins TRBV29-1 to TRBJ2-7, with D possibly matching TRBD2 (6 bases). Germline V lookup: CDR1 SQVTM, CDR2 ANQGSEA. The CDR3 sequence is 14 residues long. V was shortened by 4 bases and J by 5 bases, with 18 bases between the two germline ends. Here the CDR3 DNA reads TGCAGCGTTGGGGTGACTAGATCGGCCCACGAGCAGTACTTC. This gives the protein CSVGVTRSAHEQYF.

The CDR3 region is CASSLNLGTGDYGSNQPQHF. CDR3 coding DNA: TGTGCCAGCAGTTTGAACCTGGGGACAGGGGATTATGGAAGCAATCAGCCCCAGCATTTT. J is TRBJ1-5 and V is TRBV28; 10 positions match TRBD1. After removal of 3 bases from V and 1 base from J, the junction contained 15 bases not matched to a gene. The CDR3 has 20 residues. The V gene's germline CDR1 is MDHEN and CDR2 SYDVKM. Using reference TRBV28 and TRBJ1-5 for the parts outside the CDR3, the full variable domain is DVKVTQSSRYLVKRTGEKVFLECVQDMDHENMFWYRQDPGLGLRLIYFSYDVKMKEKGDIPEGYSVSREKKERFSLILESASTNQTSMYLCASSLNLGTGDYGSNQPQHFGDGTRLSIL.

The chain carries TRBV5-1 and TRBJ2-3; D gene ambiguous. This CDR3 contains 14 residues. V was pared by 0 bases and J by 0 bases, with 5 bases between. Per the germline V gene, CDR1 is SGHRS and CDR2 is YFSETQ. The CDR3 sequence: CASSLAQSTDTQYF. The CDR3 region has the DNA TGCGCCAGCAGCTTGGCGCAGAGCACAGATACGCAGTATTTT.

The CDR3 DNA sequence: TGTGCCAGCAGCTTAGGACAGGGAGAAGGTCAGCCCCAGCATTTT. It yields the protein CASSLGQGEGQPQHF. The chain has TRBV7-2 and TRBJ1-5; 7 nucleotides agree with TRBD1. Germline V lookup: CDR1 SGHTA, CDR2 FQGNSA. The V and J ends lost 1 base and 6 bases, in that order; junction bases with no gene match: 6. The CDR3 loop spans 15 amino acids.

The J gene is TRBJ2-7, the V gene TRBV6-5; 9 nucleotides match TRBD1. Germline loops: CDR1 MNHEY, CDR2 SVGAGI. CDR3 size: 15 residues. Unmatched junction bases numbered 12, after V lost 9 bases and J lost 3 bases. The CDR3 reads CASQLGQGLIYEQYF. DNA of the CDR3: TGTGCCAGTCAACTCGGACAGGGGTTAATCTACGAGCAGTACTTC.

This chain uses TRBV7-2 with TRBJ1-1, with 10 bases that match TRBD1. The CDR3 runs to 15 residues. CDR1 and CDR2 from the germline V gene are SGHTA and FQGNSA. V dropped 4 bases and J dropped 10; count of bases not matched to a gene: 12. This CDR3 reads CASSSWTTGGPGAFF. CDR3 sequence (DNA): TGTGCCAGCAGCTCCTGGACGACAGGGGGCCCTGGAGCTTTCTTT.

The chain links TRBV29-1 to TRBJ1-5; possible D gene TRBD1, 6 bases. This CDR3 contains 15 residues. The germline gives CDR1 SQVTM, CDR2 ANQGSEA. V dropped 3 bases and J dropped 6 bases, with 18 bases sitting between them. CDR3 amino acids: CSVDRGPYLIQPQHF. In nucleotides, the CDR3 is TGCAGCGTTGACAGGGGCCCCTATTTGATTCAGCCCCAGCATTTT.

The chain is built from TRBV7-9 and TRBJ2-4; the D gene is possibly TRBD1 (6 bases). Germline V lookup: CDR1 SEHNR, CDR2 FQNEAQ (reference sequence). CDR3 length: 13 residues. The ends were cut back, 11 bases at V and 8 bases at J, with 19 bases in the middle. The CDR3 loop is CASGASVWHIQYF. CDR3 bases: TGTGCCTCAGGGGCGAGCGTTTGGCACATTCAGTACTTC.

The chain recombines TRBV6-6 with TRBJ1-6, with D perhaps matching TRBD1 (5 bases). With 0 bases removed from V and 8 bases from J, the gap between germline ends came to 8 bases. The germline CDR1 and CDR2 sequences are MNHNY and SVGAGI (reference sequence). This CDR3 is built from 14 residues. CDR3 coding DNA: TGTGCCAGCAGTTACTCGGTAGGGGATTCACCCCTCCACTTT. It specifies CASSYSVGDSPLHF.

This chain uses TRBV4-1 with TRBJ2-5; D unclear. The germline gives CDR1 MGHRA, CDR2 YSYEKL. This CDR3 is built from 14 residues. Deletions cut 2 bases from V and 0 bases from J, with 7 bases between. Here the CDR3 reads CASSQTAHQETQYF. In DNA form, the CDR3 reads TGCGCCAGCAGCCAAACAGCACACCAAGAGACCCAGTACTTC.

The chain combines TRBV5-4 with TRBJ2-5, with TRBD2 identical over 10 bases. The CDR3 extends over 16 amino acids. Germline assignment: CDR1 SGHNT and CDR2 YYREEE (reference sequence). Losses at the gene ends were 1 base for V and 3 bases for J; bases not matched to a gene: 6. CDR3 region: CASSLWASGGEETQYF. As DNA, the CDR3 is TGTGCCAGCAGCTTGTGGGCTAGCGGGGGAGAAGAGACCCAGTACTTC.

The genes are TRBV5-1 and TRBJ2-7; 7 bases are shared with TRBD1. The V gene end was trimmed by 0 bases and the J gene end by 1 base; junction bases not matched to a gene: 4. Germline CDR1 SGHRS, CDR2 YFSETQ. The CDR3 loop spans 15 amino acids. CDR3 region: CASSLGSGGSYEQYF. The CDR3 DNA sequence: TGCGCCAGCAGCTTGGGGTCAGGGGGATCCTACGAGCAGTACTTC.

The rearrangement joins TRBV11-2 to TRBJ2-3, with D possibly being TRBD2 (6 bases). The CDR3 contains 12 residues. V was clipped by 3 bases and J by 6 bases, with 7 bases between them. The germline CDR1 and CDR2 sequences are SGHAT and FQNNGV. In nucleotides, the CDR3 is TGTGCCAGCAGCTTGAGCGGGGATACGCAGTATTTT. It translates to CASSLSGDTQYF.

This rearrangement joins TRBV25-1 to TRBJ1-2; TRBD1 aligns across 12 bases. Germline loops: CDR1 MGHDK, CDR2 SYGVNS. The CDR3 loop spans 17 amino acids. With V trimmed by 4 bases and J by 3 bases, 9 bases remained unmatched. Written as DNA, the CDR3 is TGTGCCAGCAGTGGGGCCGGGACAGGGGGCCTATACTATGGCTACACCTTC. This sequence encodes CASSGAGTGGLYYGYTF.

The J gene is TRBJ1-1, the V gene TRBV27; TRBD1 matches at 7 bases. With 3 bases clipped from V and 1 base from J, the junction kept 17 bases outside the gene matches. The CDR3 has 19 residues. Per germline, CDR1 MNHEY and CDR2 SMNVEV (reference sequence). CDR3 coding DNA: TGTGCCAGCAGTTTTAATGGTGGGGAACTGGGACAGTCGAACACTGAAGCTTTCTTT. It specifies CASSFNGGELGQSNTEAFF.

This rearrangement joins TRBV2 to TRBJ2-7; 9 bases align to TRBD1. After removal of 6 bases from V and 3 bases from J, the junction contained 3 bases not matched to a gene. Germline V CDR1 and CDR2: SNHLY, FYNNEI. This CDR3 region has 13 residues. The CDR3 loop reads CASSRDRVYEQYF. DNA of the CDR3: TGTGCCAGCAGCCGGGACAGGGTCTACGAGCAGTACTTC. Combining the CDR3 with reference TRBV2 and TRBJ2-7 gives the whole variable domain EPEVTQTPSHQVTQMGQEVILRCVPISNHLYFYWYRQILGQKVEFLVSFYNNEISEKSEIFDDQFSVERPDGSNFTLKIRSTKLEDSAMYFCASSRDRVYEQYFGPGTRLTVT.

The V gene is TRBV29-1, the J gene TRBJ2-2, with D unresolved. The germline gives CDR1 SQVTM, CDR2 ANQGSEA. V lost 5 bases, J lost 6 bases, and 7 bases lay in between. This CDR3 has 11 residues. Written as DNA, the CDR3 is TGCAGCGTTCAAGTCGCCGGGGAGCTGTTTTTT. Protein product: CSVQVAGELFF.

This chain uses TRBV6-5 with TRBJ2-7; D call uncertain. Per germline, CDR1 MNHEY and CDR2 SVGAGI. The CDR3 sequence is 11 residues long. V was pared by 2 bases and J by 4 bases, with 3 bases between. The CDR3: CASSYRYEQYF. CDR3 sequence (DNA): TGTGCCAGCAGTTACCGTTACGAGCAGTACTTC.